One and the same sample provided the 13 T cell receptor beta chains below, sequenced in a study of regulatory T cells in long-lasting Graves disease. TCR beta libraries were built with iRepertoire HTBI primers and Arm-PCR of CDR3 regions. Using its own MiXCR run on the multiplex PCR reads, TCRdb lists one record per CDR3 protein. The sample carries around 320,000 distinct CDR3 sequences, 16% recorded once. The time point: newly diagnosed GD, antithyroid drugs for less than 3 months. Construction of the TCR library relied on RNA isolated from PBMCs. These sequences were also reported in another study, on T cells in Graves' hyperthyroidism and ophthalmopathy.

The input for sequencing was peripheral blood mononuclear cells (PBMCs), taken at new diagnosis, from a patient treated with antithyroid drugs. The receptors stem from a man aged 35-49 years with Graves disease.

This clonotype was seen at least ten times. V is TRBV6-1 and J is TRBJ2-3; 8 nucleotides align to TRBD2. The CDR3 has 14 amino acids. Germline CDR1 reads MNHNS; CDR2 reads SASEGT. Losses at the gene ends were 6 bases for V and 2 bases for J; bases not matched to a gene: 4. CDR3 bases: TGTGCCAGCAGAGATGGACTAGCCACAGATACGCAGTATTTT. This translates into CASRDGLATDTQYF.

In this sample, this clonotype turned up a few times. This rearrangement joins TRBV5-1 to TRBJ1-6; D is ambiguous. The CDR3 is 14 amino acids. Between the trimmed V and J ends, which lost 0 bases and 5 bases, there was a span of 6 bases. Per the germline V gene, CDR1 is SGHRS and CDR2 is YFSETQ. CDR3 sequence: CASSLVSDNSPLHF. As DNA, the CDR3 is TGCGCCAGCAGCTTGGTGTCAGATAATTCACCCCTCCACTTT. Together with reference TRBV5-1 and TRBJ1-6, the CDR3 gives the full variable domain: KAGVTQTPRYLIKTRGQQVTLSCSPISGHRSVSWYQQTPGQGLQFLFEYFSETQRNKGNFPGRFSGRQFSNSRSEMNVSTLELGDSALYLCASSLVSDNSPLHFGNGTRLTVT.

The CDR3 DNA reads TGCGCCAGCAGCCAAGGGCCCGGGGGAGGGCAAGAGACCCAGTACTTC. The encoded protein is CASSQGPGGGQETQYF. The chain joins TRBV4-3 to TRBJ2-5; 7 bases line up with TRBD2. The J segment lost 2 bases and the V segment lost 1 base, leaving 7 bases of the junction unmatched. This CDR3 spans 16 amino acids. Germline V lookup: CDR1 LGHNA, CDR2 YSLEER.

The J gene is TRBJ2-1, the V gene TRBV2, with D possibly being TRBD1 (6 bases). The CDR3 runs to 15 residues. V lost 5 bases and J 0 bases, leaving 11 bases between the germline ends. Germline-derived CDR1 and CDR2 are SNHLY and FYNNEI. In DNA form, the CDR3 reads TGTGCCAGCAGTATCGGGACACCCTCCTACAATGAGCAGTTCTTC. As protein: CASSIGTPSYNEQFF. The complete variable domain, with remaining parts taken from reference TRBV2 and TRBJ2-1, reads EPEVTQTPSHQVTQMGQEVILRCVPISNHLYFYWYRQILGQKVEFLVSFYNNEISEKSEIFDDQFSVERPDGSNFTLKIRSTKLEDSAMYFCASSIGTPSYNEQFFGPGTRLTVL.

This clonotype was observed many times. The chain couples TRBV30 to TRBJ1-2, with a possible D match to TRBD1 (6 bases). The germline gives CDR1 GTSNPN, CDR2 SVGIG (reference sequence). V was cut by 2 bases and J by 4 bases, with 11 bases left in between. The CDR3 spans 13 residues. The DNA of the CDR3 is TGTGCCTGGAGTTTAGGGACAACCTATGGCTACACCTTC. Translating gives CAWSLGTTYGYTF.

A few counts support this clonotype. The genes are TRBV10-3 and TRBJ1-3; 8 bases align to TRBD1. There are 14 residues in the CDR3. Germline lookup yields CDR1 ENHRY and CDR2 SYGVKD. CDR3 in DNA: TGTAATAGAAGACAGGGGTTTTCTGGAAACACCATATATTTT. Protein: CNRRQGFSGNTIYF.

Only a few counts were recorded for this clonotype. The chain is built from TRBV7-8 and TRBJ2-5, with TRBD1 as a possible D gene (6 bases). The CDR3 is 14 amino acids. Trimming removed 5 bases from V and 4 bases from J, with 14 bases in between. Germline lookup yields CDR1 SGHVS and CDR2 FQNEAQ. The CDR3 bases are TGTGCCAGCAGCCTACGGACAGCTCGAGAGACCCAGTACTTC. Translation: CASSLRTARETQYF.

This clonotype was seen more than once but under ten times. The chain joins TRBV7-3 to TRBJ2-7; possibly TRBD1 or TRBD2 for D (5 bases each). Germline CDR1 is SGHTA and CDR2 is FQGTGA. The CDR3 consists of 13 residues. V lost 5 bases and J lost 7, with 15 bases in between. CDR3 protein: CASSAPGTLEQYF. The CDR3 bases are TGTGCCAGCAGCGCCCCCGGGACGCTTGAGCAGTACTTC.

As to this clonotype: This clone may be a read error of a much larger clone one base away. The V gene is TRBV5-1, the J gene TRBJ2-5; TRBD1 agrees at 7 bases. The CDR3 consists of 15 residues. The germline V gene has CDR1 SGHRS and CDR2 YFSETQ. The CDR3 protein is CASSRTPTGQETRYF. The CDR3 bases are TGCGCCAGCAGCCGAACCCCGACAGGGCAAGAGACCCGGTACTTC.

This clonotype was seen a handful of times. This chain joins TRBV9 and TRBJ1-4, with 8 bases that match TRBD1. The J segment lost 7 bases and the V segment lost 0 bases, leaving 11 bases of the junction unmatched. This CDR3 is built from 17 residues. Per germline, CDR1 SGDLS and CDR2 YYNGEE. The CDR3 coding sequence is TGTGCCAGCAGCGTAGACCCTCCCGACAGGGGCGGTGAAAAACTGTTTTTT. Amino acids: CASSVDPPDRGGEKLFF.

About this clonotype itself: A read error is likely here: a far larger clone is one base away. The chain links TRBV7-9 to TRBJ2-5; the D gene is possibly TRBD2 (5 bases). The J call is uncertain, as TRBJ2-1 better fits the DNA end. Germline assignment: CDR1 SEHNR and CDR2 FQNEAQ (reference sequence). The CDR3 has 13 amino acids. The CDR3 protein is CASGKAVRGEQFF. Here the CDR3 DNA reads TGTGCCAGCGGCAAGGCAGTTCGGGGAGAGCAGTTCTTC.

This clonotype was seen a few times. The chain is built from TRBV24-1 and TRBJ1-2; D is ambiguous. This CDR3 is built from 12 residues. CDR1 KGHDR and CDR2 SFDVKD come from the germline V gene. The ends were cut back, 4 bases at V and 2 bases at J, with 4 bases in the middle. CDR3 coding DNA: TGTGCCACCAGTGAGGGGAACTATGGCTACACCTTC. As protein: CATSEGNYGYTF.

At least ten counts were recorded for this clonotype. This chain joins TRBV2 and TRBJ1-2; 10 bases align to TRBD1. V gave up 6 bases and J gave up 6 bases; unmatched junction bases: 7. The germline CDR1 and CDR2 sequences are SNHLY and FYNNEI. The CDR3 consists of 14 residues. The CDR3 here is CASRPDRGRDGYTF. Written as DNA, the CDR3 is TGTGCCAGCAGGCCTGACAGGGGGCGAGATGGCTACACCTTC.